This TCR beta chain was captured by sequencing in a study of shared clonotypes between healthy human individuals. Overall study results and limits: Sharing of clonotypes among donors was expected to vary with sequencing depth.

The CDR3 sequence is 14 residues long. Germline-derived CDR1 and CDR2 are MGHRA and YSYEKL. Trimming cost V 1 base and J 0 bases, with 6 bases left between them. Across several immunoSEQ plates, the genomic DNA of each subset was split evenly. Unsorted PBMC DNA sequencing spanned ten immunoSEQ deep assay plates. Sequencing used immunoSEQ multiplex PCR; TCRdb keeps in-frame clones, though not all of them. The data contain 490,000 or so clones, 60% to 85% of them singletons. To note about this clone: Antigen specificity is unknown.

The sequencing sample was made of PBMCs. The gene calls are TRBV4-1 and TRBJ1-1, with D possibly being TRBD1 (5 bases). This sequence originates from a woman in her thirties or forties in good health. Some clones in this sample may be carry-over from other donors' samples. The CDR3 sequence: CASSQGQLNTEAFF. The CDR3 region has the DNA TGCGCCAGCAGCCAAGGACAGTTGAACACTGAAGCTTTCTTT.